These 14 T cell receptor beta chains were all obtained from the same sample, sequenced in a study of T and B cells in COVID-19 patients. Each TRB amplification used about 220-500 ng of genomic DNA from blood. BIOMED2 TRB-A/B primer pools were used in multiplex TRB PCR. TCRdb reanalysed the multiplex PCR reads using MiXCR and keeps one entry per CDR3 protein. Of thousands of distinct CDR3 sequences listed, 31% are singletons. Material for sequencing was blood. These TCRs come from a human donor with active COVID-19.

With respect to this clonotype: A single base separates this from a much larger clone, so it may be a read error. This sequence joins TRBV19 and TRBJ2-7; D remains ambiguous. V lost 5 bases and J lost 6, with 17 bases in between. CDR1 is LNHDA, CDR2 SQIVND, per germline (reference sequence). CDR3 length: 14 amino acids. The CDR3 nucleotides are TGTGCCAGTAGTCCCCCCCGGGCGTCGAGCGAGCAGTACTTC. This gives the protein CASSPPRASSEQYF.

This clonotype is labeled medium-sized. V and J are TRBV19 and TRBJ1-5; possible D gene TRBD1, 6 bases. Trimming shortened V by 3 bases and J by 4 bases, and 13 bases separated the two germline ends. This CDR3 has 15 amino acids. Per the germline V gene, CDR1 is LNHDA and CDR2 is SQIVND (reference sequence). CDR3 nucleotide sequence: TGTGCCAGTAGTATGAGGCAGGGGTCGAATCAGCCCCAGCATTTT. Its translation is CASSMRQGSNQPQHF.

The chain links TRBV6-5 to TRBJ1-2, with TRBD1 identical over 8 bases. J gave up 4 bases and V 7 bases, and 8 bases lay outside the gene matches. The CDR3 extends over 14 amino acids. Germline V gene lookup returns CDR1 MNHEY and CDR2 SVGAGI. In nucleotides, the CDR3 is TGTGCCAGCACCCCGGACAGGGTAGTCTATGGCTACACCTTC. Its protein product is CASTPDRVVYGYTF.

This clonotype was detected a few times. The chain combines TRBV5-6 with TRBJ1-2; D ambiguous. From germline, CDR1 is SGHDT and CDR2 YYEEEE. The V gene lost 5 bases and the J gene lost 3 bases, with 20 bases spanning the gap. CDR3 length equals 16 residues. The CDR3, as DNA: TGTGCCAGCAGTTCCTCCCCGGGCCTGATAGACTATGGCTACACCTTC. Encoded protein: CASSSSPGLIDYGYTF.

The CDR3 nucleotides read TGTGCCAGTAGTATCCAAATGACAGACGTTTATCAGCCCCAGCATTTT. Translated, it gives CASSIQMTDVYQPQHF. The chain recombines TRBV19 with TRBJ1-5; the D gene is possibly TRBD1 (5 bases). The CDR3 has 16 residues. Trimming removed 3 bases from V and 5 bases from J, with 17 bases in between. The germline V gene encodes CDR1 LNHDA and CDR2 SQIVND (reference sequence).

The V and J genes are TRBV4-1 and TRBJ2-1, with 7 bases fitting TRBD2. The CDR3 has 16 amino acids. The germline gives CDR1 MGHRA, CDR2 YSYEKL. V trimming: 0 bases; J trimming: 3 bases; junction bases outside the gene matches: 5. In DNA, the CDR3 is TGCGCCAGCAGCCAAGAAACGGGGGGTCTCTACAATGAGCAGTTCTTC. This sequence encodes CASSQETGGLYNEQFF.

By share of the sample, this clonotype is medium-sized. The V gene is TRBV29-1, the J gene TRBJ2-1, with 16 bases that match TRBD2. The CDR3 loop spans 14 amino acids. J gave up 10 bases and V 4 bases, and 4 bases lay outside the gene matches. Germline V gives CDR1 SQVTM, CDR2 ANQGSEA. The CDR3 is CSVAAGLAGGEQFF. The CDR3 DNA is TGCAGCGTTGCCGCGGGACTAGCGGGGGGGGAGCAGTTCTTC.

A note on this clonotype: A read error may produce the germline difference seen at one junction end. The chain combines TRBV5-6 with TRBJ1-1, with 7 bases fitting TRBD1. This CDR3 is 16 amino acids long. CDR1 is SGHDT and CDR2 is YYEEEE in the germline V gene. The CDR3: CASSPSSTGVNTEAFF. The CDR3 DNA reads as TGCGCCAGCAGCCCCTCTTCTACAGGGGTGAACACTGAAGCTTTCTTT. Full variable domain (remainder filled in from reference TRBV5-6 and TRBJ1-1): DAGVTQSPTHLIKTRGQQVTLRCSPKSGHDTVSWYQQALGQGPQFIFQYYEEEERQRGNFPDRFSGHQFPNYSSELNVNALLLGDSALYLCASSPSSTGVNTEAFFGQGTRLTVV.

CDR3 in amino acids: CASSYGGSPLHF. The CDR3 DNA reads as TGTGCCAGCAGTTACGGCGGATCACCCCTCCACTTT. The chain recombines TRBV6-2 or TRBV6-3 with TRBJ1-6; D is uncertain. This CDR3 spans 12 amino acids. V was cut by 2 bases and J by 10 bases, with 6 bases left in between. Germline V gene data show CDR1 as MNHEY and CDR2 as SVGEGT.

V usage is TRBV28 and J usage is TRBJ2-2; D possibly corresponds to TRBD2 (6 bases). V lost 2 bases, J lost 3 bases, and 10 bases lay in between. The CDR3 runs to 15 residues. The germline V gene encodes CDR1 MDHEN and CDR2 SYDVKM. As DNA, the CDR3 is TGTGCCAGCAGTTTAGTGGGAGGATACACCGGGGAGCTGTTTTTT. It encodes CASSLVGGYTGELFF.

V usage is TRBV6-6 and J usage is TRBJ2-5; 8 bases line up with TRBD2. Germline CDR1 and CDR2: MNHNY and SVGAGI (reference sequence). V dropped 2 bases and J dropped 3; count of bases not matched to a gene: 8. This CDR3 is built from 16 residues. In DNA, the CDR3 is TGTGCCAGCAGTTACAGCCCAGCGGGGGCCGAAGAGACCCAGTACTTC. It yields the protein CASSYSPAGAEETQYF.

This chain joins TRBV6-5 and TRBJ1-1, with D perhaps TRBD1 (6 bases). CDR1 is MNHEY and CDR2 is SVGAGI in the germline V gene. The length of the CDR3 is 14 residues. The germline V and J ends were trimmed by 2 bases and 2 bases, with 9 bases remaining between them. The CDR3, as DNA: TGTGCCAGCAGTTACAGGACAGAAAACACTGAAGCTTTCTTT. Protein sequence: CASSYRTENTEAFF.

V is TRBV4-1 and J is TRBJ1-3; D is perhaps TRBD1 (6 bases). Trimming cost V 5 bases and J 0 bases, with 11 bases left between them. CDR3 size: 15 residues. Germline CDR1 reads MGHRA; CDR2 reads YSYEKL. The CDR3 loop is CASSLQGGSGNTIYF. CDR3 bases: TGCGCCAGCAGCTTACAGGGAGGCTCTGGAAACACCATATATTTT.

This clonotype showed up just a few times. This chain uses TRBV12-3 or TRBV12-4 with TRBJ2-3; TRBD1 agrees at 7 bases. The length of the CDR3 is 14 residues. V lost 7 bases to trimming and J lost 3 bases; unmatched junction nucleotides: 7. CDR3 in amino acids: CASNADRATDTQYF. The DNA for the CDR3 is TGTGCCAGCAATGCCGACAGGGCAACAGATACGCAGTATTTT.